What follows are 17 T cell receptor beta chains derived from one specimen sequenced in a study of blood T cell repertoires in COVID-19. Data came from immunoSEQ multiplex PCR; TCRdb stores just in-frame clones and leaves some out. The sample includes about 74,000 clones, 70% to 85% of them seen just once. The source material was peripheral blood. These receptors all stem from a human donor in a cohort sampled during active COVID-19.

The sample holds one count of this clone. The V call is TRBV7-9, the J call TRBJ2-7; 9 bases are a match to TRBD1. The CDR3 extends over 15 amino acids. Germline V lookup: CDR1 SEHNR, CDR2 FQNEAQ (reference sequence). V gave up 6 bases and J gave up 3 bases; unmatched junction bases: 9. CDR3 DNA sequence: TGTGCCAGCAGGAGAACAGGGGGCTCGGGCTACGAGCAGTACTTC. It is translated as CASRRTGGSGYEQYF.

The sample holds one count of this clone. The gene calls are TRBV13 and TRBJ2-1, with 7 bases that match TRBD1. In germline, CDR1 is PRHDT, CDR2 FYEKMQ (reference sequence). V dropped 5 bases and J dropped 9; count of bases not matched to a gene: 7. The CDR3 contains 13 residues. CDR3 nucleotide sequence: TGTGCCAGCAGCCCCCAGACAGGGCTTGAGCAGTTCTTC. It codes for CASSPQTGLEQFF.

The chain is built from TRBV14 and TRBJ1-2, with TRBD1 matching 8 bases. Germline V gene sequence: CDR1 SGHDN, CDR2 FVKESK. V shed 6 bases, J shed 4 bases, and the junction held 7 bases outside the gene matches. This CDR3 contains 14 residues. In nucleotides, the CDR3 is TGTGCCAGCAGTCGGACAGGGAGATTCTATGGCTACACCTTC. Translated, it gives CASSRTGRFYGYTF.

The V and J genes are TRBV19 and TRBJ1-5; 7 bases fit TRBD1. Germline CDR1 and CDR2: LNHDA and SQIVND (reference sequence). The CDR3 totals 15 residues. The ends lost 6 bases at V and 8 bases at J; junction bases unmatched: 13. DNA for the CDR3: TGTGCCAGTAGCCCAGACAGGGCCGGCCAAGAGCCCCAGCATTTT. As protein: CASSPDRAGQEPQHF.

The gene calls are TRBV7-2 and TRBJ2-1, with a possible D match to TRBD1 (5 bases). The ends were cut back, 1 base at V and 0 bases at J, with 7 bases in the middle. Germline CDR1 SGHTA, CDR2 FQGNSA. The CDR3 runs to 15 residues. This CDR3 is CASSLDRNSYNEQFF. For the CDR3, the DNA is TGTGCCAGCAGCTTAGACAGGAACTCCTACAATGAGCAGTTCTTC. The complete variable domain, with remaining parts taken from reference TRBV7-2 and TRBJ2-1, reads GAGVSQSPSNKVTEKGKDVELRCDPISGHTALYWYRQSLGQGLEFLIYFQGNSAPDKSGLPSDRFSAERTGGSVSTLTIQRTQQEDSAVYLCASSLDRNSYNEQFFGPGTRLTVL.

The chain combines TRBV5-6 with TRBJ2-7; 10 bases align to TRBD1. Unmatched junction bases numbered 0, after V lost 0 bases and J lost 3 bases. Germline-derived CDR1 and CDR2 are SGHDT and YYEEEE. The CDR3 has 14 residues. The CDR3 loop reads CASSLGTGGYEQYF. As DNA, the CDR3 is TGTGCCAGCAGCTTGGGGACAGGGGGCTACGAGCAGTACTTC.

V gene TRBV7-2 combines with J gene TRBJ2-3; TRBD2 is a possible D gene (5 bases). The V gene lost 1 base and the J gene lost 0 bases, with 8 bases spanning the gap. The CDR3 length is 15 residues. Germline CDR1 and CDR2: SGHTA and FQGNSA. The chain's CDR3 is CASSLGGHSTDTQYF. In DNA, the CDR3 is TGTGCCAGCAGCTTAGGAGGGCATAGCACAGATACGCAGTATTTT. Variable domain in full (rest from reference TRBV7-2 and TRBJ2-3): GAGVSQSPSNKVTEKGKDVELRCDPISGHTALYWYRQSLGQGLEFLIYFQGNSAPDKSGLPSDRFSAERTGGSVSTLTIQRTQQEDSAVYLCASSLGGHSTDTQYFGPGTRLTVL.

The chain links TRBV20-1 to TRBJ2-4; D gene ambiguous. CDR3 length: 16 amino acids. The germline V gene has CDR1 DFQATT and CDR2 SNEGSKA (reference sequence). The V gene lost 3 bases and the J gene lost 3 bases, with 18 bases spanning the gap. The CDR3 region has the DNA TGCAGTGCTAGTTCCTTTCTGGGTCAGGTCAAAAACATTCAGTACTTC. It is translated as CSASSFLGQVKNIQYF.

The chain employs TRBV30 and TRBJ1-1, with a possible D match to TRBD1 (5 bases). Germline CDR1 GTSNPN, CDR2 SVGIG (reference sequence). V was clipped by 2 bases and J by 1 base, with 17 bases between them. The CDR3 contains 16 residues. CDR3: CAWSREGGGWNTEAFF. The DNA of the CDR3 is TGTGCCTGGAGTCGGGAGGGTGGGGGATGGAACACTGAAGCTTTCTTT.

The rearrangement links TRBV6-1 to TRBJ1-2; D gene uncertain. V was shortened by 2 bases and J by 6 bases, with 10 bases between the two germline ends. CDR1 is MNHNS, CDR2 SASEGT, per germline. The length of the CDR3 is 13 residues. CDR3 amino acids: CASSETTLDGYTF. Here the CDR3 DNA reads TGTGCCAGCAGTGAAACGACTTTAGATGGCTACACCTTC.

This clone was detected a few times. The J gene is TRBJ2-1, the V gene TRBV9; the D gene is possibly TRBD2 (7 bases). The CDR3 runs to 15 residues. The V end was cut by 3 bases, the J end by 7 bases, with 17 bases between. Germline V gene sequence: CDR1 SGDLS, CDR2 YYNGEE. The CDR3 nucleotides read TGTGCCAGCAGCGAGGCTACGGGGGGCGGGAATGAGCAGTTCTTC. Its translation: CASSEATGGGNEQFF.

V usage is TRBV27 and J usage is TRBJ2-7, with 11 positions matching TRBD1. Germline loops: CDR1 MNHEY, CDR2 SMNVEV (reference sequence). This CDR3 is 15 amino acids long. V gave up 2 bases and J gave up 7 bases; unmatched junction bases: 7. The CDR3 bases are TGTGCCAGCAGTTTAATAGGACAGGGGGCCGGAGAGCAGTACTTC. It codes for CASSLIGQGAGEQYF.

This clone was detected only once. This chain uses TRBV19 with TRBJ2-3; possibly TRBD2 for D (6 bases). CDR1 is LNHDA and CDR2 is SQIVND in the germline V gene (reference sequence). There are 16 residues in the CDR3. Trimming pared 2 bases from V and 1 base from J, leaving 13 bases between. CDR3 sequence: CASSIWGDSGTDTQYF. Written as DNA, the CDR3 is TGTGCCAGTAGTATATGGGGGGACTCAGGCACAGATACGCAGTATTTT.

V and J are TRBV11-2 and TRBJ2-2; perhaps TRBD1 as D (6 bases). The CDR3 totals 13 residues. Germline V gives CDR1 SGHAT, CDR2 FQNNGV. The ends were cut back, 6 bases at V and 6 bases at J, with 11 bases in the middle. The CDR3 sequence: CASSTRGSGELFF. The CDR3 DNA sequence: TGTGCCAGCAGTACTAGGGGGTCCGGGGAGCTGTTTTTT.

V is TRBV5-1 and J is TRBJ1-6; TRBD1 aligns across 7 bases. This CDR3 region has 16 residues. V dropped 0 bases and J dropped 5; count of bases not matched to a gene: 5. CDR1 is SGHRS and CDR2 is YFSETQ in the germline V gene. The CDR3 coding sequence is TGCGCCAGCAGCTTGGATACAGGGGAAAATAATTCACCCCTCCACTTT. Translated: CASSLDTGENNSPLHF.

This CDR3 reads CASNHLSSYNEQFF. CDR3 DNA: TGTGCCAGCAACCACCTGAGCTCCTACAATGAGCAGTTCTTC. This chain connects TRBV6-5 to TRBJ2-1; D is unclear. CDR1 is MNHEY and CDR2 is SVGAGI in the germline V gene. This CDR3 comprises 14 residues. V was clipped by 7 bases and J by 0 bases, with 10 bases between them.

This clone was detected only a few times. The rearrangement uses TRBV2 and TRBJ1-2, with D unresolved. This CDR3 has 11 residues. Germline lookup yields CDR1 SNHLY and CDR2 FYNNEI. V was cut by 8 bases and J by 6 bases, with 10 bases left in between. DNA for the CDR3: TGTGCCAGCGCTCAGCGGGATGGCTACACCTTC. It is translated as CASAQRDGYTF. Using reference TRBV2 and TRBJ1-2 for the parts outside the CDR3, the full variable domain is EPEVTQTPSHQVTQMGQEVILRCVPISNHLYFYWYRQILGQKVEFLVSFYNNEISEKSEIFDDQFSVERPDGSNFTLKIRSTKLEDSAMYFCASAQRDGYTFGSGTRLTVV.